This TCR beta chain stems from a study of T cells in Graves' hyperthyroidism and ophthalmopathy. This clonotype has a handful of counts. Researchers amplified the TCR beta CDR3 regions from RNA transcripts. First-round RT-PCR with HTBI primers amplified the TCR CDR3 region. TCRdb redid the calling of the multiplex PCR reads with MiXCR, one entry per CDR3 protein. This sample has fewer than 450,000 distinct CDR3 sequences; about 14% occur once, and the top ten carry over 25%. V trimming: 4 bases; J trimming: 4 bases; junction bases outside the gene matches: 5. CDR3 length: 14 residues. In germline, CDR1 is SGHDT, CDR2 YYEEEE.

Sequenced: blood. V is TRBV5-6 and J is TRBJ2-1; 7 bases match TRBD1. The sequence derives from a man aged 50-59 years with Graves' ophthalmopathy. Here the CDR3 DNA reads TGTGCCAGCAGCCCGGACAGGCGATACAATGAGCAGTTCTTC. This gives the protein CASSPDRRYNEQFF.